This T cell receptor (beta chain) originates from a study of blood T cell repertoires in COVID-19. Study overall: PBMCs, B-cell-depleted T cells, or T cells provided the cDNA or gDNA that made up the material.

In the original processing: Nucleated cell counts were estimated from reference gene primer amplification. Method: immunoSEQ multiplex PCR; TCRdb's copy keeps in-frame clones and lacks some. V and J calls and clone size are as listed in that table; D and trimming were resolved from the DNA. The data hold 60,000 to 75,000 clones, with around 86% observed a single time. With V trimmed by 6 bases and J by 6 bases, 12 bases remained unmatched. The germline V gene has CDR1 SGHRS and CDR2 YFSETQ. The CDR3 runs 15 residues. The sequencing sample was made of peripheral blood. The receptor was isolated from a man between 50 and 59 years old with active COVID-19. This chain connects TRBV5-1 to TRBJ2-1; 7 bases match TRBD2. CDR3 amino acids: CASTYGGSGGNEQFF. CDR3 DNA: TGCGCCAGCACCTACGGGGGGAGTGGGGGCAATGAGCAGTTCTTC.